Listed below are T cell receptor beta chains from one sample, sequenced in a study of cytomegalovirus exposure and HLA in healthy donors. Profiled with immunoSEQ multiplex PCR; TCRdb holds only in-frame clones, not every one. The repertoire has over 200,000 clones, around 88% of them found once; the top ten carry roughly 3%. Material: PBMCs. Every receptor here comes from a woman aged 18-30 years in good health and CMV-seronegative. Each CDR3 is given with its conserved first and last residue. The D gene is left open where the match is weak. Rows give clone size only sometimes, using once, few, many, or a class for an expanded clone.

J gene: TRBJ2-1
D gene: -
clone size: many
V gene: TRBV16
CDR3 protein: CASSQFLAVDEQFF
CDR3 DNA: TGTGCCAGCAGCCAATTCCTGGCCGTTGATGAGCAGTTCTTC

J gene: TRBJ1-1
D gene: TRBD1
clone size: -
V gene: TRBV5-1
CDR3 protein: CASSLVPTGGLNTEAFF
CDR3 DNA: TGCGCCAGCAGCTTGGTCCCGACAGGGGGCTTGAACACTGAAGCTTTCTTT

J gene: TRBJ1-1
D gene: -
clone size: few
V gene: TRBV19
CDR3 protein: CATSTQIGTEAFF
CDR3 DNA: TGTGCCACATCAACACAGATCGGCACTGAAGCTTTCTTT

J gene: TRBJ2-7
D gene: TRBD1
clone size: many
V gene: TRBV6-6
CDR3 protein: CASSSGTGGDEQYF
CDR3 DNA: TGTGCCAGCAGTTCCGGGACAGGGGGCGACGAGCAGTACTTC

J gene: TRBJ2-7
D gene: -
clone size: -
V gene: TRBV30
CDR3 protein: CAWSKGGSYEQYF
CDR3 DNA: TGTGCCTGGAGTAAGGGGGGGTCCTACGAGCAGTACTTC

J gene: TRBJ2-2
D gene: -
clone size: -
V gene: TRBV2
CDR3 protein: CASSEVRQGGSGELFF
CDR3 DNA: TGTGCCAGCAGTGAAGTTCGGCAGGGTGGATCCGGGGAGCTGTTTTTT

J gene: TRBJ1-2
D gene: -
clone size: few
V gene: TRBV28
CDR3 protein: CATQRGDYGYTF
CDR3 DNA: TGTGCCACCCAGCGGGGTGACTATGGCTACACCTTC

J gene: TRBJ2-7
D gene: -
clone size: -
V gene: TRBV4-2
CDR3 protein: CASSQEPTGLRAYEQYF
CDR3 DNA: TGTGCCAGCAGCCAAGAGCCCACAGGGCTCAGGGCTTACGAGCAGTACTTC

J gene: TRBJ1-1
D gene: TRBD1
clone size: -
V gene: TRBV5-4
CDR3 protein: CASSLEPGTGLEAFF
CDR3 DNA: TGTGCCAGCAGCTTGGAGCCCGGGACAGGGCTTGAAGCTTTCTTT

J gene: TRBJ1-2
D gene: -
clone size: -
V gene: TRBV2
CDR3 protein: CASSEYGGYTF
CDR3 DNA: TGTGCCAGCAGTGAATACGGGGGCTACACCTTC

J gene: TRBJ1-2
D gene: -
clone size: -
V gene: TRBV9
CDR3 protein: CASSVDPEEAGYTF
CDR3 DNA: TGTGCCAGCAGCGTAGACCCGGAGGAGGCTGGCTACACCTTC

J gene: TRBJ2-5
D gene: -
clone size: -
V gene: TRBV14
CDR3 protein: CASSLGETQYF
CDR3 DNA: TGTGCCAGCAGCCTCGGGGAGACCCAGTACTTC

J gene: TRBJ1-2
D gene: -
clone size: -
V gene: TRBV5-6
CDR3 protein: CASSGWEGDGYTF
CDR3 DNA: TGTGCCAGCAGCGGATGGGAGGGCGATGGCTACACCTTC

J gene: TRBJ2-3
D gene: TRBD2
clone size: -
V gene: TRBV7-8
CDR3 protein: CASTASPGGSTDTQYF
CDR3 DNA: TGTGCCAGCACCGCTTCCCCGGGAGGAAGCACAGATACGCAGTATTTT

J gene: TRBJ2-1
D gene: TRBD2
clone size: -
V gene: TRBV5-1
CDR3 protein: CASSLDSGGPANEQFF
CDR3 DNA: TGCGCCAGCAGCTTGGACTCGGGAGGGCCTGCGAATGAGCAGTTCTTC

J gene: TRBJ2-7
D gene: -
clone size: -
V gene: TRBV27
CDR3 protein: CASRSPSEQYF
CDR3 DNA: TGTGCCAGCAGGTCCCCCTCCGAGCAGTACTTC

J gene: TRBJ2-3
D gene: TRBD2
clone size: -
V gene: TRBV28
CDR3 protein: CASSTRTSGGTDTQYF
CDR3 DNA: TGTGCCAGCAGTACTCGGACTAGCGGGGGGACAGATACGCAGTATTTT

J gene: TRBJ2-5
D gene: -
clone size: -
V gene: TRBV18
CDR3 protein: CASSPRQQRGQETQYF
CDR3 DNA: TGTGCCAGCTCACCTCGACAGCAAAGGGGGCAAGAGACCCAGTACTTC

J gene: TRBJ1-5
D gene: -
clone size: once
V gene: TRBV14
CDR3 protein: CASQNNQPQHF
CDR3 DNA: TGTGCCAGCCAGAACAATCAGCCCCAGCATTTT

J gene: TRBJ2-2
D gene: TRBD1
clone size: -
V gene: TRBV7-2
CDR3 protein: CASSLALTGAGGELFF
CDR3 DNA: TGTGCCAGCAGCTTAGCGCTTACAGGGGCTGGCGGGGAGCTGTTTTTT

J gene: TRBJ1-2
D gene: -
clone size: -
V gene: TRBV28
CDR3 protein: CASRSPGLYGYTF
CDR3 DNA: TGTGCCAGCAGGTCACCGGGACTTTATGGCTACACCTTC

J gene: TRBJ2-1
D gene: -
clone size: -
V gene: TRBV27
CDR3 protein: CASSPWVGRRNSYNEQFF
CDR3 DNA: TGTGCCAGCAGTCCCTGGGTAGGGAGACGGAACTCCTACAATGAGCAGTTCTTC

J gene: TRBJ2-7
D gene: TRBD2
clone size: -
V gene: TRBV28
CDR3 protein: CATKRRGGPAHEQYF
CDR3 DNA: TGTGCCACCAAAAGAAGGGGAGGGCCCGCTCACGAGCAGTACTTC

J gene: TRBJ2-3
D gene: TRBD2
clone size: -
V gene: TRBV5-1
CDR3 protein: CASGEASGAADTQYF
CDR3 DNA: TGCGCCAGCGGTGAGGCTAGCGGGGCAGCAGATACGCAGTATTTT

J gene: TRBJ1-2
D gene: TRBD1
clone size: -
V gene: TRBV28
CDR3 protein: CASSLLLRTGGPLNYGYTF
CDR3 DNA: TGTGCCAGCAGTTTATTGTTAAGGACAGGGGGCCCCCTTAACTATGGCTACACCTTC

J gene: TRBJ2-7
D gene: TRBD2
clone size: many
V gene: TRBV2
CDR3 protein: CASKLAGRSSYEQYF
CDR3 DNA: TGTGCCAGCAAACTAGCGGGACGTAGCTCCTACGAGCAGTACTTC

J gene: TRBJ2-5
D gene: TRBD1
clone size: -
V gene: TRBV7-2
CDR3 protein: CASSLHTGGRGTQYF
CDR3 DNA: TGTGCCAGCAGCTTACATACAGGGGGGCGAGGGACCCAGTACTTC